One and the same sample provided the 28 T cell receptor beta chains below, sequenced in a study of radiotherapy plus CTLA-4 blockade in lung cancer. The assay was immunoSEQ multiplex PCR, and TCRdb's table has in-frame clones only and misses some. The sample contains over 45,000 clones, roughly 80% of which appear only once. The material was peripheral blood, obtained from a patient treated with radiotherapy plus ipilimumab. These receptors were obtained from a human donor with non-small cell lung cancer who had a complete response to radiotherapy plus ipilimumab.

V is TRBV29-1 and J is TRBJ2-7; TRBD2 agrees at 10 bases. J gave up 2 bases and V 7 bases, and 5 bases lay outside the gene matches. Germline lookup yields CDR1 SQVTM and CDR2 ANQGSEA. The CDR3 is made up of 13 amino acids. CDR3 bases: TGCAGCGGTAGCGGGGGGAGTACCTACGAGCAGTACTTC. This sequence encodes CSGSGGSTYEQYF.

The V gene is TRBV29-1, the J gene TRBJ2-3, with a possible D match to TRBD1 (7 bases). The germline V gene encodes CDR1 SQVTM and CDR2 ANQGSEA. The V gene lost 3 bases and the J gene lost 0 bases, with 13 bases spanning the gap. CDR3 length equals 15 residues. The CDR3 DNA is TGCAGCGTTGAGGGGGGACAGTTTAGCACAGATACGCAGTATTTT. Translated, it gives CSVEGGQFSTDTQYF.

This clone was picked up a small number of times. This rearrangement joins TRBV28 to TRBJ1-3; the D gene is possibly TRBD1 (5 bases). CDR3 length: 11 amino acids. In germline, CDR1 is MDHEN, CDR2 SYDVKM. Trimming cost V 10 bases and J 8 bases, with 12 bases left between them. The CDR3 protein is CATGGGYTIYF. The CDR3 DNA sequence: TGTGCCACCGGGGGGGGATACACCATATATTTT.

CDR3 DNA: TGTGCCAGCAGCTCCCAACGCGGGGGCGCCGATGGCTACACCTTC. Translating gives CASSSQRGGADGYTF. The gene calls are TRBV7-9 and TRBJ1-2; D perhaps matches TRBD1 (6 bases). V lost 4 bases, J lost 6 bases, and 18 bases lay in between. In germline, CDR1 is SEHNR, CDR2 FQNEAQ (reference sequence). CDR3 length: 15 residues. Variable domain in full (rest from reference TRBV7-9 and TRBJ1-2): DTGVSQNPRHKITKRGQNVTFRCDPISEHNRLYWYRQTLGQGPEFLTYFQNEAQLEKSRLLSDRFSAERPKGSFSTLEIQRTEQGDSAMYLCASSSQRGGADGYTFGSGTRLTVV.

V and J are TRBV6-5 and TRBJ2-1, with 7 bases identical to TRBD2. Per germline, CDR1 MNHEY and CDR2 SVGAGI. The V segment lost 10 bases and the J segment 0 bases; nucleotides outside the gene matches: 6. The CDR3 totals 14 residues. Here the CDR3 reads CATNRGSSYNEQFF. The DNA for the CDR3 is TGTGCCACCAATCGCGGGAGCTCCTACAATGAGCAGTTCTTC.

The V call is TRBV7-8, the J call TRBJ2-1; D is undetermined. The CDR3 is made up of 12 amino acids. Germline CDR1 SGHVS, CDR2 FQNEAQ. Trimming stripped 1 base from V and 8 bases from J, with 6 bases between. CDR3 DNA: TGTGCCAGCAGCTTAGAAGCTTATGAGCAGTTCTTC. It is translated as CASSLEAYEQFF. The complete variable domain, with remaining parts taken from reference TRBV7-8 and TRBJ2-1, reads GAGVSQSPRYKVAKRGQDVALRCDPISGHVSLFWYQQALGQGPEFLTYFQNEAQLDKSGLPSDRFFAERPEGSVSTLKIQRTQQEDSAVYLCASSLEAYEQFFGPGTRLTVL.

V gene TRBV25-1 combines with J gene TRBJ1-3, with a weak D call TRBD1 (5 bases). Trimming pared 5 bases from V and 0 bases from J, leaving 20 bases between. The CDR3 spans 18 residues. CDR1 is MGHDK, CDR2 SYGVNS, per germline. The CDR3 DNA is TGTGCCAGCAGTCGAGCCCGCCCATGGGGGGGCTCTGGAAACACCATATATTTT. It yields the protein CASSRARPWGGSGNTIYF.

V usage is TRBV9 and J usage is TRBJ2-5; TRBD2 agrees at 16 bases. The trim removed 3 bases at V and 5 bases at J, leaving 7 bases unmatched. Germline loops: CDR1 SGDLS, CDR2 YYNGEE. The CDR3 is made up of 17 amino acids. The DNA for the CDR3 is TGTGCCAGCAGCGGGGGACTAGCGGGAGGGCCGGGTGAGACCCAGTACTTC. Its protein is CASSGGLAGGPGETQYF.

V is TRBV30 and J is TRBJ1-6; D possibly corresponds to TRBD1 (6 bases). V was clipped by 0 bases and J by 9 bases, with 21 bases between them. CDR3 length: 17 residues. CDR1 is GTSNPN, CDR2 SVGIG, per germline (reference sequence). CDR3 sequence (DNA): TGTGCCTGGAGTGTAACGACTCTAGGAAAAGGGGGTTCACCCCTCCACTTT. Translating gives CAWSVTTLGKGGSPLHF.

The V call is TRBV7-2, the J call TRBJ2-1; 7 bases line up with TRBD2. V lost 5 bases, J lost 5 bases, and 9 bases stayed unmatched. The CDR3 consists of 15 residues. Per the germline V gene, CDR1 is SGHTA and CDR2 is FQGNSA. The DNA of the CDR3 is TGTGCCAGCAGCGGGTGGTCTAGCGGACACAATGAGCAGTTCTTC. Amino acids: CASSGWSSGHNEQFF. Combining the CDR3 with reference TRBV7-2 and TRBJ2-1 gives the whole variable domain GAGVSQSPSNKVTEKGKDVELRCDPISGHTALYWYRQSLGQGLEFLIYFQGNSAPDKSGLPSDRFSAERTGGSVSTLTIQRTQQEDSAVYLCASSGWSSGHNEQFFGPGTRLTVL.

Comments on this clone: Other DNA sequences in the same sample also yield this CDR3. The genes are TRBV6-5 and TRBJ1-1; 7 bases agree with TRBD1. Germline CDR1 and CDR2: MNHEY and SVGAGI. The J segment lost 4 bases and the V segment lost 2 bases, leaving 1 base of the junction unmatched. The CDR3 has 13 residues. For the CDR3, the DNA is TGTGCCAGCAGTTACGACAGGGCCACTGAAGCTTTCTTT. The encoded protein is CASSYDRATEAFF.

This clone was counted between two and nine times. The rearrangement links TRBV15 to TRBJ1-3, with 7 bases identical to TRBD1. The CDR3 extends over 16 amino acids. Unmatched junction bases numbered 5, after V lost 3 bases and J lost 0 bases. Germline CDR1 reads LNHNV; CDR2 reads YYDKDF (reference sequence). The CDR3 coding sequence is TGTGCCACCAGCAGCGGACAGGCCTACTCTGGAAACACCATATATTTT. Amino acids: CATSSGQAYSGNTIYF. Together with reference TRBV15 and TRBJ1-3, the CDR3 gives the full variable domain: DAMVIQNPRYQVTQFGKPVTLSCSQTLNHNVMYWYQQKSSQAPKLLFHYYDKDFNNEADTPDNFQSRRPNTSFCFLDIRSPGLGDTAMYLCATSSGQAYSGNTIYFGEGSWLTVV.

The gene calls are TRBV14 and TRBJ2-5; D not certain. This CDR3 comprises 14 residues. V lost 0 bases to trimming and J lost 4 bases, with 9 bases between them. The germline V gene has CDR1 SGHDN and CDR2 FVKESK. The DNA of the CDR3 is TGTGCCAGCAGCCAAGATCTAGGATCAGAGACCCAGTACTTC. This sequence encodes CASSQDLGSETQYF.

The chain couples TRBV30 to TRBJ2-1; 7 nucleotides align to TRBD1. The CDR3 has 16 residues. Germline V lookup: CDR1 GTSNPN, CDR2 SVGIG (reference sequence). With V trimmed by 3 bases and J by 6 bases, 14 bases remained unmatched. Written as DNA, the CDR3 is TGTGCCTGGAGCCGCCCGACAGGGCCCCTTACCAATGAGCAGTTCTTC. Translated, it gives CAWSRPTGPLTNEQFF.

The V call is TRBV4-3, the J call TRBJ1-1; D is undetermined. CDR3 length: 14 amino acids. Per the germline V gene, CDR1 is LGHNA and CDR2 is YSLEER. V dropped 3 bases and J dropped 1 base, with 9 bases sitting between them. This CDR3 is CASSQNLANTEAFF. CDR3 nucleotides: TGCGCCAGCAGCCAGAATTTGGCGAACACTGAAGCTTTCTTT.

The chain combines TRBV7-2 with TRBJ1-4; TRBD1 matches at 8 bases. The ends lost 4 bases at V and 7 bases at J; junction bases unmatched: 2. The germline V gene encodes CDR1 SGHTA and CDR2 FQGNSA. The CDR3 runs to 13 residues. The CDR3, as DNA: TGTGCCAGCAGCTCCACAGGGGGTGAAAAACTGTTTTTT. Its translation: CASSSTGGEKLFF.

V and J are TRBV27 and TRBJ2-1; 9 bases map to TRBD1. The V gene's germline CDR1 is MNHEY and CDR2 SMNVEV (reference sequence). This CDR3 has 14 residues. J gave up 4 bases and V 7 bases, and 5 bases lay outside the gene matches. CDR3 in amino acids: CASTKGQGYNEQFF. The CDR3 coding sequence is TGTGCCAGCACTAAGGGACAGGGTTACAATGAGCAGTTCTTC.

CDR3 in amino acids: CASIVWEGGVTEAFF. DNA for the CDR3: TGTGCCAGCATCGTCTGGGAGGGCGGGGTCACTGAAGCTTTCTTT. V usage is TRBV27 and J usage is TRBJ1-1; D gene unclear. Germline V gene lookup returns CDR1 MNHEY and CDR2 SMNVEV (reference sequence). This CDR3 has 15 amino acids. V was cut by 7 bases and J by 4 bases, with 19 bases left in between.

The V call is TRBV5-6, the J call TRBJ2-7; D may be TRBD1 (6 bases). Trimming took 2 bases from V and 2 from J, leaving 11 bases between them. The CDR3 length is 14 residues. CDR1 is SGHDT and CDR2 is YYEEEE in the germline V gene. The CDR3 reads CASSLGQPAYEQYF. The CDR3 DNA reads as TGTGCCAGCAGCTTAGGACAGCCCGCCTACGAGCAGTACTTC. Combining the CDR3 with reference TRBV5-6 and TRBJ2-7 gives the whole variable domain DAGVTQSPTHLIKTRGQQVTLRCSPKSGHDTVSWYQQALGQGPQFIFQYYEEEERQRGNFPDRFSGHQFPNYSSELNVNALLLGDSALYLCASSLGQPAYEQYFGPGTRLTVT.

The genes are TRBV7-2 and TRBJ2-1; 7 nucleotides line up with TRBD2. The CDR3 spans 16 residues. V trimming: 1 base; J trimming: 1 base; junction bases outside the gene matches: 4. Germline CDR1 SGHTA, CDR2 FQGNSA. The CDR3 spells CASSLGQGGSYNEQFF. The CDR3 DNA reads as TGTGCCAGCAGCTTAGGGCAGGGAGGGTCCTACAATGAGCAGTTCTTC.

V is TRBV27 and J is TRBJ2-7; 12 positions agree with TRBD1. CDR1 is MNHEY, CDR2 SMNVEV, per germline (reference sequence). The V and J ends lost 9 bases and 7 bases, in that order; junction bases with no gene match: 4. The length of the CDR3 is 12 residues. CDR3 sequence: CASGTGGREQYV. CDR3 in DNA: TGTGCCAGTGGGACAGGGGGCAGGGAGCAGTACGTC.

This clone was counted only a few times. The rearrangement links TRBV18 to TRBJ1-1; TRBD1 matches 7 bases. Germline V gives CDR1 KGHSH, CDR2 LQKENI. This CDR3 has 14 residues. V trimming: 0 bases; J trimming: 5 bases; junction bases outside the gene matches: 3. The CDR3 DNA follows: TGTGCCAGCTCACCACCGACAGGGTGGACTGAAGCTTTCTTT. It encodes CASSPPTGWTEAFF.

The rearrangement joins TRBV19 to TRBJ2-5, with D maybe TRBD1 (5 bases). The CDR3 extends over 14 amino acids. CDR1 LNHDA and CDR2 SQIVND come from the germline V gene (reference sequence). V lost 3 bases and J 0 bases, leaving 8 bases between the germline ends. This CDR3 is CASSIRTNQETQYF. The CDR3 DNA reads TGTGCCAGTAGTATTCGGACAAACCAAGAGACCCAGTACTTC. The full variable domain, rest sourced from reference TRBV19 and TRBJ2-5, is DGGITQSPKYLFRKEGQNVTLSCEQNLNHDAMYWYRQDPGQGLRLIYYSQIVNDFQKGDIAEGYSVSREKKESFPLTVTSAQKNPTAFYLCASSIRTNQETQYFGPGTRLLVL.

V and J are TRBV7-9 and TRBJ1-4; the D gene is possibly TRBD1 (6 bases). Trimming removed 2 bases at V and 4 bases at J, with 8 bases between. The CDR3 extends over 14 amino acids. CDR1 and CDR2 from the germline V gene are SEHNR and FQNEAQ (reference sequence). The CDR3 region has the DNA TGTGCCAGCAGCTTAACAGGGTTTAATGAAAAACTGTTTTTT. It translates to CASSLTGFNEKLFF.

This chain joins TRBV5-4 and TRBJ2-1; the match to TRBD1 covers 7 bases. The V and J ends lost 2 bases and 8 bases, in that order; junction bases with no gene match: 10. The CDR3 extends over 15 amino acids. Germline assignment: CDR1 SGHNT and CDR2 YYREEE (reference sequence). This CDR3 reads CASSFLTGFSDEQFF. CDR3 nucleotide sequence: TGTGCCAGCAGCTTCCTGACAGGGTTTTCAGATGAGCAGTTCTTC. Full variable domain (remainder filled in from reference TRBV5-4 and TRBJ2-1): ETGVTQSPTHLIKTRGQQVTLRCSSQSGHNTVSWYQQALGQGPQFIFQYYREEENGRGNFPPRFSGLQFPNYSSELNVNALELDDSALYLCASSFLTGFSDEQFFGPGTRLTVL.

V usage is TRBV27 and J usage is TRBJ2-2; TRBD2 matches 13 bases. The CDR3 has 17 residues. The trim removed 7 bases at V and 7 bases at J, leaving 12 bases unmatched. Germline V gene sequence: CDR1 MNHEY, CDR2 SMNVEV (reference sequence). CDR3 sequence: CASTGLAGASLSGELFF. The DNA of the CDR3 is TGTGCCAGCACCGGACTAGCGGGGGCCTCCCTGAGCGGGGAGCTGTTTTTT.

J is TRBJ1-3 and V is TRBV5-6; D is uncertain. Trimming pared 2 bases from V and 6 bases from J, leaving 15 bases between. Germline V CDR1 and CDR2: SGHDT, YYEEEE. The CDR3 length is 15 residues. The CDR3 reads CASSLRNPGTNTIYF. In nucleotides, the CDR3 is TGTGCCAGCAGCTTACGAAACCCAGGAACAAACACCATATATTTT.

The chain has TRBV9 and TRBJ1-4; D is uncertain. Germline V CDR1 and CDR2: SGDLS, YYNGEE. The CDR3 sequence is 16 residues long. The ends were cut back, 0 bases at V and 7 bases at J, with 16 bases in the middle. In DNA, the CDR3 is TGTGCCAGCAGCGTAGGAAGGCAGCCAGAGCGTGAAAAACTGTTTTTT. It specifies CASSVGRQPEREKLFF. The full variable domain, in which reference TRBV9 and TRBJ1-4 provide the parts outside the CDR3, is DSGVTQTPKHLITATGQRVTLRCSPRSGDLSVYWYQQSLDQGLQFLIQYYNGEERAKGNILERFSAQQFPDLHSELNLSSLELGDSALYFCASSVGRQPEREKLFFGSGTQLSVL.